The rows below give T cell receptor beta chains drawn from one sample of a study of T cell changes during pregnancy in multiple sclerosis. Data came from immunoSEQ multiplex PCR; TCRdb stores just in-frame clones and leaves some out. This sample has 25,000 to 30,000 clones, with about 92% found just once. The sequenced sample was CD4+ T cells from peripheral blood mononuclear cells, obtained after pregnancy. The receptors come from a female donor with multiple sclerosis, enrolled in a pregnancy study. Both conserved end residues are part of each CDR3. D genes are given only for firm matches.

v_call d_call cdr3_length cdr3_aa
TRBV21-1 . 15 CASSTWDRGNQPQHF
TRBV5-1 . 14 CASSPPGVDTEAFF
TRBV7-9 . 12 CASSLELSTQYF
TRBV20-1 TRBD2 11 CSAWEGETQYF
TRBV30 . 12 CAWSFGAQPQHF
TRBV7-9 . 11 CASSSQYGYTF
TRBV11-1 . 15 CASSPPGGFNTEAFF
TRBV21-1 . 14 CASSKLCGGYEQYF
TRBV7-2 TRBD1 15 CASSVVSGGNQPQHF
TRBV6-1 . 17 CASSDQAGGSYNSPLHF
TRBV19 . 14 CATSRTGTTDEQFF
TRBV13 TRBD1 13 CASSVTGVYGYTF
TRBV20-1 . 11 CSARGPISAFF
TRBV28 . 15 CASSSTGQSGNTIYF
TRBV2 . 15 CASSEYAGIGETQYF